This record concerns one TCR beta chain sequence. Looked up from germline, CDR1 is DFQATT and CDR2 is SNEGSKA (reference sequence). This CDR3 has 16 residues. V lost 0 bases and J lost 0; bases outside the gene matches: 7. This sample was taken from a study of blood T cells in healthy people across ages. Primed by a sample-barcoded 5' primer and a J-beta primer mix, a second PCR proceeded for about 6 to 12 cycles. The template-switch adaptor was a 5' adaptor with 12 random nucleotides. It tagged each cDNA molecule. Paired-end reads containing CDR3 totaled no fewer than 3 million for each sample. Via MiXCR, TCRdb re-called the 5' RACE reads, giving one row per CDR3 protein. This sample has under 2 million distinct CDR3 sequences; about 31% occur once, and the top ten carry approximately 11%.

The sequence came from a woman aged 30 to 39 in good health. The sequenced sample was blood. V is TRBV20-1 and J is TRBJ1-2; 7 bases are a match to TRBD1. CDR3 coding DNA: TGCAGTGCTAGAGAGCCCCAGGGGGGGGCTAACTATGGCTACACCTTC. Translated, it gives CSAREPQGGANYGYTF.